One and the same sample provided the 3 T cell receptor beta chains below, sequenced in a study of CD8 T cells in Susac syndrome. About 0.5 to 1 ug RNA was reverse transcribed with random hexamers. TCRdb used MiXCR to reprocess the immunoSEQ multiplex PCR reads, holding one entry per CDR3 protein. The sample holds about 140,000 distinct CDR3 sequences; around 95% are singletons and the top ten take about 0.11%. Source material: CD4+ T cells from PBMCs. All receptors come from a human donor with multiple sclerosis.

The gene calls are TRBV20-1 and TRBJ2-5, with D possibly TRBD2 on 5 matching bases. Trimming left V 4 bases short and J 4 bases short, with 10 bases between. Germline CDR1 reads DFQATT; CDR2 reads SNEGSKA (reference sequence). The CDR3 spans 12 residues. CDR3 bases: TGCAGTGCTACAACTAGAGCAGAGACCCAGTACTTC. Translation gives CSATTRAETQYF.

The chain recombines TRBV6-6 with TRBJ1-6, with D unclear. The length of the CDR3 is 16 residues. Germline V gene lookup returns CDR1 MNHNY and CDR2 SVGAGI (reference sequence). V shed 8 bases and J shed 10 bases, with 24 bases lying between them. CDR3 nucleotides: TGTGCCAGCTGTTTGGTAGCGGGCCGAGGTCGATCACCCCTCCACTTT. Amino acids: CASCLVAGRGRSPLHF.

This rearrangement joins TRBV28 to TRBJ2-7; 7 bases agree with TRBD1. Germline CDR1 is MDHEN and CDR2 is SYDVKM. Trimming took 6 bases from V and 3 from J; bases not matched to a gene: 11. The length of the CDR3 is 15 residues. The CDR3 spells CASSLKTGSGYEQYF. CDR3 DNA sequence: TGTGCCAGCAGCCTTAAGACAGGGAGTGGCTACGAGCAGTACTTC.